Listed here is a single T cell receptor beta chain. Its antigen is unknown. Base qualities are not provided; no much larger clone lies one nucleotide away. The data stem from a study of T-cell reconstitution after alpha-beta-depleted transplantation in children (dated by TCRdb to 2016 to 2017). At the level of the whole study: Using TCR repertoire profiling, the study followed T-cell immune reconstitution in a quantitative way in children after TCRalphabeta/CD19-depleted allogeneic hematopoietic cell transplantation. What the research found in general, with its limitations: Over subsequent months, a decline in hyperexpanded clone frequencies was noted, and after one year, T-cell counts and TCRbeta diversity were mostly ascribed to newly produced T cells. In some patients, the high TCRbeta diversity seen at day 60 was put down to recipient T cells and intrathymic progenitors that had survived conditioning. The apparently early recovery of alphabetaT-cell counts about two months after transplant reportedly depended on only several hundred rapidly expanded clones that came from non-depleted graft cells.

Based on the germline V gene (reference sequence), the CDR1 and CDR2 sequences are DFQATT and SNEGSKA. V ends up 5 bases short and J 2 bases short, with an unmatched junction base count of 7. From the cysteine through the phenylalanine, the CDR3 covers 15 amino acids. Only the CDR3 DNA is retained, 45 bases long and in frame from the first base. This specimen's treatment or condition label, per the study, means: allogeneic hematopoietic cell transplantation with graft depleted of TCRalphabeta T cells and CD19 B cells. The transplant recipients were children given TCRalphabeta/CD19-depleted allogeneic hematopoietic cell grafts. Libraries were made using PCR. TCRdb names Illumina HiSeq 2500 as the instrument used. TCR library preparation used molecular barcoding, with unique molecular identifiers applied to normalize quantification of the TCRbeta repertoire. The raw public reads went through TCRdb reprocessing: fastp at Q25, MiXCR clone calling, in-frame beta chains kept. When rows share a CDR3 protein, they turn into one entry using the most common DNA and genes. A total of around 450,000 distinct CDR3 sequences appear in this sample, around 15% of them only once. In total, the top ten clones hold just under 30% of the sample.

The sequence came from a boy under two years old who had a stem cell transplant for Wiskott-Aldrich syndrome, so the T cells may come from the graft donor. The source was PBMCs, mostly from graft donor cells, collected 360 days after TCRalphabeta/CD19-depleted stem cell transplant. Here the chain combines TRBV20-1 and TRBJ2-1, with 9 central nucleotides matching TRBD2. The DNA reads TGCAGTGCTCCCCTTAGCGGGAGCCCCTACAATGAGCAGTTCTTC. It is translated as CSAPLSGSPYNEQFF.